A selection of T cell receptor beta chains follows, all from one sample in a study of somatic mutations in cytotoxic T cells in rheumatoid arthritis. Clones were sequenced by immunoSEQ multiplex PCR, and TCRdb holds only the in-frame ones, with some missing. This sample carries 10,000 or so clones, 75% to 80% of them seen once, and the ten largest clones take about a third. Sequencing used CD8+ T cells sorted from blood. The source of these receptors is an adult with rheumatoid arthritis. CDR3s include the opening cysteine and the closing phenylalanine or tryptophan. The size of a clone is reported for some rows only, either as once, few or many, or as a class for expanded clones.

clone_size,v_call,j_call,cdr3_aa
NA,TRBV5-1,TRBJ1-2,CASSGSNGYTF
NA,TRBV4-3,TRBJ2-7,CASSQGNGDGLYEQYF
NA,TRBV7-6,TRBJ2-1,CASSEGLAGWNEQFF
NA,TRBV27,TRBJ2-1,CASSLYLAFNEQFF
few,TRBV5-1,TRBJ1-1,CASSGTGTESEAFF
few,TRBV27,TRBJ2-1,CASRPFGQGNEQFF
NA,TRBV6-1,TRBJ2-1,CASSAGTGGGRSSYNEQFF
NA,TRBV7-2,TRBJ2-3,CASSFGSPDTQYF
NA,TRBV7-9,TRBJ2-7,CASSLGGGHEQYF
NA,TRBV6-1,TRBJ1-6,CASSNEDGANSPLHF
few,TRBV2,TRBJ1-1,CASSEWTGMNTEAFF
NA,TRBV4-2,TRBJ2-7,CASSLPGAAEQYF
few,TRBV28,TRBJ1-3,CASRPAGLGNTIYF
NA,TRBV19,TRBJ2-6,CASSTRTGSGANVLTF
NA,TRBV4-1,TRBJ1-5,CASSSSLGQPQHF
few,TRBV5-8,TRBJ2-7,CASSLRETVASSYEQYF
NA,TRBV16,TRBJ1-5,CASSQGGTGNQPQHF
once,TRBV18,TRBJ2-1,CASSPPGASGRDNEQFF
NA,TRBV4-3,TRBJ2-5,CASSQELAGSQETQYF
NA,TRBV27,TRBJ2-7,CASSLLGRYEQYF
NA,TRBV5-4,TRBJ2-7,CASSSAVTYEQYF
NA,TRBV4-3,TRBJ2-7,CASSQYRGEAYEQYF
NA,TRBV28,TRBJ2-3,CATKRTGGTDTQYF
NA,TRBV6-5,TRBJ2-1,CASTIQGPYNEQFF